These 20 T cell receptor beta chains came from one sample sequenced in a study of shared clonotypes between healthy human individuals. Method: immunoSEQ multiplex PCR; TCRdb's copy keeps in-frame clones and lacks some. The sample lists millions of clones, approximately 95% seen once, with 0.1% to 0.15% in the top ten. Sequencing used naive CD4+ T cells sorted from blood. Noted subset: CD45RA+ positively selected. Receptors originate from a man younger than 35 in good health.

The chain links TRBV5-1 to TRBJ2-3; D gene ambiguous. The germline gives CDR1 SGHRS, CDR2 YFSETQ. Deletions cut 4 bases from V and 4 bases from J, with 4 bases between. CDR3 length equals 11 residues. This CDR3 is CASSAADTQYF. The CDR3 DNA reads as TGCGCCAGCAGCGCGGCAGATACGCAGTATTTT.

The chain couples TRBV18 to TRBJ1-3; D is uncertain. The CDR3 runs 15 residues. V was cut by 4 bases and J by 0 bases, with 10 bases left in between. The germline V gene encodes CDR1 KGHSH and CDR2 LQKENI. CDR3: CASSLSVTSGNTIYF. As DNA, the CDR3 is TGTGCCAGCTCACTATCAGTTACCTCTGGAAACACCATATATTTT.

V usage is TRBV28 and J usage is TRBJ2-2; 9 nucleotides align to TRBD1. Trimming removed 6 bases from V and 6 bases from J; junction bases left unmatched: 8. Germline CDR1 reads MDHEN; CDR2 reads SYDVKM. The CDR3 consists of 15 residues. DNA of the CDR3: TGTGCCAGCAGAGGGGACAGGGCGTTCGCCGGGGAGCTGTTTTTT. Amino acid sequence: CASRGDRAFAGELFF.

The chain recombines TRBV6-1 with TRBJ1-1; D ambiguous. From germline, CDR1 is MNHNS and CDR2 SASEGT. V gave up 7 bases and J gave up 1 base, with 10 bases separating them. The CDR3 spans 13 residues. Here the CDR3 DNA reads TGTGCCAGCACCCTGGGTCAGAACACTGAAGCTTTCTTT. Protein product: CASTLGQNTEAFF.

The rearrangement uses TRBV30 and TRBJ1-1; TRBD1 matches 7 bases. With V trimmed by 5 bases and J by 3 bases, 6 bases remained unmatched. The CDR3 loop spans 13 amino acids. CDR1 is GTSNPN, CDR2 SVGIG, per germline (reference sequence). The CDR3 sequence is CAWRTGEYTEAFF. The CDR3 DNA is TGTGCCTGGCGTACAGGGGAATACACTGAAGCTTTCTTT.

The chain employs TRBV18 and TRBJ2-2, with D uncertain. This CDR3 is built from 16 residues. Per germline, CDR1 KGHSH and CDR2 LQKENI. The V and J ends lost 2 bases and 1 base respectively, with 11 bases between them. The CDR3 here is CASSPNSFQNTGELFF. CDR3 nucleotide sequence: TGTGCCAGCTCACCAAACAGCTTTCAGAACACCGGGGAGCTGTTTTTT.

This chain joins TRBV30 and TRBJ1-1; 7 bases line up with TRBD1. Unmatched junction bases numbered 12, after V lost 7 bases and J lost 4 bases. This CDR3 has 14 residues. Germline V gives CDR1 GTSNPN, CDR2 SVGIG (reference sequence). The CDR3 sequence: CAYGQEPWGTEAFF. CDR3 in DNA: TGTGCCTACGGACAGGAGCCATGGGGCACTGAAGCTTTCTTT.

The CDR3 DNA reads TGCGCCAGCAGCCCCCAGAAACTGAACACTGAAGCTTTCTTT. Its translation is CASSPQKLNTEAFF. The gene calls are TRBV4-1 and TRBJ1-1; D is ambiguous. Germline-derived CDR1 and CDR2 are MGHRA and YSYEKL. V dropped 4 bases and J dropped 0 bases, with 9 bases sitting between them. The CDR3 is 14 amino acids.

A note on this clone: This sample includes further DNA sequences coding for the same CDR3. This chain links TRBV5-1 with TRBJ1-1; a possible D gene is TRBD1 (5 bases). From germline, CDR1 is SGHRS and CDR2 YFSETQ. The CDR3 is 14 residues long. V lost 3 bases, J lost 4 bases, and 13 bases lay in between. CDR3 loop: CASSSGTLGTEAFF. CDR3 bases: TGCGCCAGCAGCTCAGGGACCCTGGGCACTGAAGCTTTCTTT.

This clone came up once. The V and J genes are TRBV10-3 and TRBJ1-2; D gene unclear. Germline values: CDR1 ENHRY, CDR2 SYGVKD. V shed 3 bases and J shed 2 bases, with 10 bases lying between them. This CDR3 has 14 residues. The CDR3 sequence: CAISDEEKNYGYTF. In nucleotides, the CDR3 is TGTGCCATCAGTGATGAGGAGAAAAACTATGGCTACACCTTC.

The chain is built from TRBV5-1 and TRBJ2-7; 11 bases line up with TRBD1. Germline assignment: CDR1 SGHRS and CDR2 YFSETQ. CDR3 length equals 17 residues. J gave up 3 bases and V 0 bases, and 8 bases lay outside the gene matches. The CDR3 reads CASSLVIPGTGGYEQYF. CDR3 bases: TGCGCCAGCAGCTTGGTTATACCCGGGACAGGGGGCTACGAGCAGTACTTC.

In its sample, this clone was seen a few times. The chain joins TRBV7-6 to TRBJ1-5; D remains ambiguous. V lost 1 base, J lost 0 bases, and 7 bases lay in between. The CDR3 is 15 residues long. Germline CDR1 SGHVS, CDR2 FNYEAQ. The CDR3 spells CASSLGADSNQPQHF. The CDR3 coding sequence is TGTGCCAGCAGCTTAGGGGCAGATAGCAATCAGCCCCAGCATTTT.

This chain links TRBV18 with TRBJ2-5, with 11 bases that match TRBD2. The germline gives CDR1 KGHSH, CDR2 LQKENI. The CDR3 covers 17 residues. V was pared by 4 bases and J by 5 bases, with 12 bases of the junction left unmatched. The DNA of the CDR3 is TGTGCCAGCTCACGTCTAGCGGGGGGCCTGCCGGAGGAGACCCAGTACTTC. Its translation is CASSRLAGGLPEETQYF. Full variable domain (outside the CDR3, taken from reference TRBV18 and TRBJ2-5): NAGVMQNPRHLVRRRGQEARLRCSPMKGHSHVYWYRQLPEEGLKFMVYLQKENIIDESGMPKERFSAEFPKEGPSILRIQQVVRGDSAAYFCASSRLAGGLPEETQYFGPGTRLLVL.

The chain recombines TRBV7-9 with TRBJ2-1, with 11 bases matching TRBD2. The germline gives CDR1 SEHNR, CDR2 FQNEAQ (reference sequence). This CDR3 is built from 16 residues. J lost 6 bases, V lost 5 bases, and 9 bases had no gene match. Written as DNA, the CDR3 is TGTGCCAGCAGCCCTCGGGGACTAGCGGCCATCAATGAGCAGTTCTTC. Its translation: CASSPRGLAAINEQFF. The complete variable domain, with remaining parts taken from reference TRBV7-9 and TRBJ2-1, reads DTGVSQNPRHKITKRGQNVTFRCDPISEHNRLYWYRQTLGQGPEFLTYFQNEAQLEKSRLLSDRFSAERPKGSFSTLEIQRTEQGDSAMYLCASSPRGLAAINEQFFGPGTRLTVL.

This chain links TRBV9 with TRBJ2-3, with D hard to call. This CDR3 region has 14 residues. Germline V gives CDR1 SGDLS, CDR2 YYNGEE. Between the trimmed V and J ends, which lost 4 bases and 0 bases, there was a span of 9 bases. CDR3 sequence: CASSPRASTDTQYF. CDR3 DNA sequence: TGTGCCAGCAGCCCCCGGGCAAGCACAGATACGCAGTATTTT.

This chain uses TRBV29-1 with TRBJ2-1, with 8 bases identical to TRBD2. The V gene end was trimmed by 5 bases and the J gene end by 3 bases; junction bases not matched to a gene: 9. The CDR3 has 15 residues. Per germline, CDR1 SQVTM and CDR2 ANQGSEA. This CDR3 is CSVTRRGLVYNEQFF. The DNA for the CDR3 is TGCAGCGTTACTCGAAGGGGACTAGTCTACAATGAGCAGTTCTTC.

The CDR3 region has the DNA TGCGCCAGCAGCCCGGGGAGGGGAGAGGATACGCAGTATTTT. Translating it yields CASSPGRGEDTQYF. The chain combines TRBV5-1 with TRBJ2-3; 7 bases are shared with TRBD2. The V and J ends lost 4 bases and 6 bases, in that order; junction bases with no gene match: 8. The CDR3 sequence is 14 residues long. Germline CDR1 reads SGHRS; CDR2 reads YFSETQ.

The J gene is TRBJ1-2, the V gene TRBV5-6; 7 positions agree with TRBD1. After removal of 1 base from V and 2 bases from J, the junction contained 11 bases not matched to a gene. The length of the CDR3 is 17 residues. In germline, CDR1 is SGHDT, CDR2 YYEEEE. The CDR3 DNA sequence: TGTGCCAGCAGCTTGTGGGGGATTGGACAGGCAAACTATGGCTACACCTTC. It codes for CASSLWGIGQANYGYTF.

The rearrangement uses TRBV5-1 and TRBJ1-2, with D unresolved. Germline lookup yields CDR1 SGHRS and CDR2 YFSETQ. The germline V and J ends were trimmed by 4 bases and 0 bases, with 13 bases remaining between them. The CDR3 length is 15 residues. This CDR3 reads CASSLRTDSNYGYTF. As DNA, the CDR3 is TGCGCCAGCAGCCTGCGGACCGATTCTAACTATGGCTACACCTTC.

This clone was seen once. The rearrangement joins TRBV5-1 to TRBJ2-2; perhaps TRBD2 as D (5 bases). CDR3 length: 13 amino acids. Germline assignment: CDR1 SGHRS and CDR2 YFSETQ. With 9 bases removed from V and 2 bases from J, the gap between germline ends came to 11 bases. The CDR3 loop is CATRGDNTGELFF. Written as DNA, the CDR3 is TGCGCCACCCGGGGAGATAACACCGGGGAGCTGTTTTTT.